The sequence of this T cell receptor (beta chain) was determined in a study of blood T cells in healthy people across ages. Per germline, CDR1 MGHRA and CDR2 YSYEKL. After removal of 2 bases from V and 3 bases from J, the junction contained 5 bases not matched to a gene. CDR3 length equals 16 residues. It was with a sample-barcoded 5' primer and a J-beta primer mix that a second PCR of roughly 7 to 12 cycles was run. TCRdb re-called the 5' RACE reads through MiXCR, storing one row per CDR3 protein. The sample shows some 1.4 million distinct CDR3 sequences, roughly 40% of them seen only once. Sequenced input: blood. J is TRBJ2-3 and V is TRBV4-1; TRBD2 matches 10 bases. The clonotype originates from a woman under 30 in good health. The CDR3 nucleotides read TGCGCCAGCAGCCAAAGGCTAGCGGGAGATACAGATACGCAGTATTTT. Protein product: CASSQRLAGDTDTQYF.